This TCR beta chain was sequenced during a study of metastatic and nonmetastatic thyroid tumors. This clone has a count of ten or more. TCRdb re-called the PCR reads via MiXCR. The sample consists of some 20,000 clones, about a quarter of them appearing once. Ahead of thyroid surgery, no patient had received treatment of any kind. This sequence originates from a female donor with papillary thyroid cancer or a benign thyroid nodule (not recorded which). Some clones in this sample may be carry-over from other donors' samples. The source material was tumor tissue.

The CDR3 nucleotides are TGTGCCAGCAGCTTAGCGCGTCTGGGTGTCGGCAATCAGCCCCAGCATTTT. Amino acids: CASSLARLGVGNQPQHF. The chain recombines TRBV7-8 with TRBJ1-5; D not certain. Trimming stripped 0 bases from V and 2 bases from J, with 14 bases between. The CDR3 runs to 17 residues. CDR1 is SGHVS, CDR2 FQNEAQ, per germline. Filled out from reference TRBV7-8 and TRBJ1-5, the complete variable domain reads GAGVSQSPRYKVAKRGQDVALRCDPISGHVSLFWYQQALGQGPEFLTYFQNEAQLDKSGLPSDRFFAERPEGSVSTLKIQRTQQEDSAVYLCASSLARLGVGNQPQHFGDGTRLSIL.